This TCR beta chain is drawn from a study of OX40 agonist ivuxolimab in advanced cancers. Study-level background: Patients were dosed with the agonistic anti-OX40 (CD134) antibody ivuxolimab. Partial responses were observed in three patients, of whom one had hepatocellular carcinoma and two had cutaneous melanoma. Whole-study results and caveats: Normalized expansion of T-cell clones was also low for some nonresponders. With doses of 0.1 to 3.0 mg/kg, CD4+ and CD8+ blood T cells had undergone clonal expansion by week 6.

Assay: immunoSEQ multiplex PCR; the TCRdb copy retains only in-frame clones and omits some. The sample carries tens of thousands of clones, over 65% recorded once. On this clone itself: Its antigen is unidentified.

The sequence came from an adult with an advanced solid tumor such as melanoma, head and neck, liver or kidney cancer. This specimen was CD4+ or CD8+ T cells sorted from blood, taken in a trial of the OX40 agonist ivuxolimab.

CDR3 sequence (DNA): TGTGCCAGTACCCCGACAGGGGGATTCTACGAGCAGTACTTC. Protein product: CASTPTGGFYEQYF. This chain joins TRBV19 and TRBJ2-7, with TRBD1 identical over 9 bases. Germline V gives CDR1 LNHDA, CDR2 SQIVND (reference sequence). With 7 bases clipped from V and 3 bases from J, the junction kept 7 bases outside the gene matches. The CDR3 is made up of 14 amino acids.